The T cell receptor beta chain under discussion was sequenced for a study of cytomegalovirus exposure and HLA in healthy donors. PCR employed 60 Vbeta and 13 Jbeta primers. The protocol was immunoSEQ multiplex PCR, while the TCRdb copy is restricted to in-frame clones and leaves out a portion. The sample carries around 99,000 clones, about 81% recorded once. Findings and caveats of the study: HLA alleles showed associations with roughly 17,000 TCR beta sequences in a later analysis, at a 0.05 false discovery rate. What was likely a sequencing artifact was a cluster of highly shared sequence variants. Earlier results showed most TCR beta V segments being productive about 90% or about 30% of the time.

Between the trimmed V and J ends, which lost 6 bases and 3 bases, there was a span of 14 bases. From germline, CDR1 is MNHNY and CDR2 SVGAGI (reference sequence). This CDR3 comprises 14 residues. Comment on this clone: The target antigen is unknown.

The gene calls are TRBV6-6 and TRBJ2-5; weak D call: TRBD2 (6 bases). The sequence was collected from a man aged 30 to 45 in good health and CMV-seropositive. The material sequenced was PBMCs. DNA of the CDR3: TGTGCCAGCAGCCTACTAGCAACCAAAGAGACCCAGTACTTC. Protein: CASSLLATKETQYF.